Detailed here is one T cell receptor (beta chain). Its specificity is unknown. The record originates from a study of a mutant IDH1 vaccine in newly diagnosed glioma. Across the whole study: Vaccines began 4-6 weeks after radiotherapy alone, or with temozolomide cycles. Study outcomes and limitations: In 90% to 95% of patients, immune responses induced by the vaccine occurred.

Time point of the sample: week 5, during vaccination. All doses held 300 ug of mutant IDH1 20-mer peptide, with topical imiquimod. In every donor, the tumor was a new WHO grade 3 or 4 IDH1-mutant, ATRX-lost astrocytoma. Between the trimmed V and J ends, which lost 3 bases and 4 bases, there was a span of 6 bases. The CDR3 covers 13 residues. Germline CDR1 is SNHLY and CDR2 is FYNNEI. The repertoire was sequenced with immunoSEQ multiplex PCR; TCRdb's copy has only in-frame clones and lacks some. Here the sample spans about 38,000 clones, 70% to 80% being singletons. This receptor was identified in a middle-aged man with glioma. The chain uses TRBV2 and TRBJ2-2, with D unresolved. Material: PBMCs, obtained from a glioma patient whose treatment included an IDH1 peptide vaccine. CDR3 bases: TGTGCCAGCAGTGACTATCTCACCGGGGAGCTGTTTTTT. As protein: CASSDYLTGELFF.